Below are 26 T cell receptor beta chains sequenced from a single sample in a study of blood T cells in healthy people across ages. Sample-barcoded 5' priming and a J-beta primer mix drove a second PCR of 7 to 11 cycles. TCRdb processed the 5' RACE reads anew with MiXCR; each CDR3 protein has one entry. The sample lists 650,000 to 1,000,000 distinct CDR3 sequences; 36% were seen once. The sequencing sample was made of blood. The receptor set was obtained from a man between 18 and 29 years old in good health.

This clonotype was found once. This may come from a read error, since a much larger clone is one base off. The chain carries TRBV3-1 and TRBJ2-6; 8 bases fit TRBD1. The germline V gene encodes CDR1 LGHDT and CDR2 YNNKEL (reference sequence). The CDR3 covers 18 residues. This CDR3 is CVSSHSAGGSSGANVLTF. DNA for the CDR3: TGTGTCAGCAGCCATTCGGCAGGGGGCTCCTCTGGGGCCAACGTCCTGACTTTC.

The CDR3 here is CASSQRDRGRTHEKLFF. CDR3 DNA: TGTGCCAGCAGCCAACGGGACAGGGGGCGCACCCATGAAAAACTGTTTTTT. The chain uses TRBV14 and TRBJ1-4, with 12 positions matching TRBD1. CDR1 is SGHDN, CDR2 FVKESK, per germline. The trim removed 2 bases at V and 6 bases at J, leaving 7 bases unmatched. The CDR3 has 17 amino acids.

Note on this clonotype: A read error may produce the germline difference seen at one junction end. The chain combines TRBV9 with TRBJ2-7; tentatively, D is TRBD1 (5 bases). This CDR3 has 16 residues. Germline V gene lookup returns CDR1 SGDLS and CDR2 YYNGEE. The CDR3 loop reads CTSSVDSKGPEYEQYF. CDR3 DNA sequence: TGTACCAGCAGCGTAGATTCCAAGGGGCCGGAGTACGAGCAGTACTTC.

This clonotype was seen more than once but under ten times. The V call is TRBV7-9, the J call TRBJ1-2; no clear D. This CDR3 region has 16 residues. Trimming shortened V by 5 bases and J by 0 bases, and 16 bases separated the two germline ends. Germline values: CDR1 SEHNR, CDR2 FQNEAQ (reference sequence). CDR3 nucleotide sequence: TGTGCCAGCAGCCCGGCGAGGACGGAACCTAACTATGGCTACACCTTC. Translated, it gives CASSPARTEPNYGYTF.

The genes are TRBV20-1 and TRBJ2-7, with D possibly TRBD2 on 7 matching bases. CDR1 and CDR2 from the germline V gene are DFQATT and SNEGSKA (reference sequence). Trimming removed 6 bases from V and 6 bases from J, with 21 bases in between. The CDR3 runs to 14 residues. The CDR3, as DNA: TGCAGTGCGACAGATCGGGGGGCGTTGGGCGAGCAGTACTTC. Translated, it gives CSATDRGALGEQYF.

Ten or more counts support this clonotype. The rearrangement joins TRBV7-2 to TRBJ2-3; D unresolved. The CDR3 contains 15 residues. V was trimmed by 5 bases and J by 3 bases, leaving 15 bases between them. The germline V gene has CDR1 SGHTA and CDR2 FQGNSA. The CDR3 is CASSPPFPTTDTQYF. Here the CDR3 DNA reads TGTGCCAGCAGCCCCCCGTTCCCTACTACAGATACGCAGTATTTT.

Points on this clonotype: Germline is not matched at one junction end, which may reflect a read error. The chain couples TRBV5-1 to TRBJ2-1; 8 bases map to TRBD1. CDR1 is SGHRS, CDR2 YFSETQ, per germline. CDR3 size: 17 residues. This chain's CDR3 is CANSLTFSGQDYNEQFF. The CDR3 DNA reads TGCGCCAACAGCTTGACGTTTTCGGGACAGGACTACAATGAGCAGTTCTTC.

This clonotype was counted ten times or more. This sequence joins TRBV29-1 and TRBJ2-1; no clear D gene. Germline CDR1 SQVTM, CDR2 ANQGSEA. The CDR3 loop spans 14 amino acids. V was clipped by 6 bases and J by 0 bases, with 12 bases between them. CDR3 loop: CSVDPLSSYNEQFF. The CDR3 DNA is TGCAGCGTGGACCCGTTAAGCTCCTACAATGAGCAGTTCTTC.

The V call is TRBV12-3 or TRBV12-4, the J call TRBJ1-1, with TRBD1 matching over 8 bases. The length of the CDR3 is 17 residues. V lost 3 bases, J lost 2 bases, and 11 bases stayed unmatched. DNA of the CDR3: TGTGCCAGCAGTTTGAGAGGCTTAACAGGGGGAAACACTGAAGCTTTCTTT. Translation: CASSLRGLTGGNTEAFF.

This chain uses TRBV6-2 or TRBV6-3 with TRBJ2-2; 7 bases map to TRBD2. CDR3 length: 15 residues. Losses at the gene ends were 6 bases for V and 5 bases for J; bases not matched to a gene: 9. Germline V CDR1 and CDR2: MNHEY, SVGEGT. This chain's CDR3 is CASRLGGGRTGELFF. CDR3 DNA: TGTGCCAGCAGGCTTGGCGGGGGAAGGACCGGGGAGCTGTTTTTT.

The rearrangement joins TRBV3-1 to TRBJ2-7; D perhaps matches TRBD2 (6 bases). This CDR3 is built from 16 residues. V lost 1 base and J 7 bases, leaving 20 bases between the germline ends. Germline V gene data show CDR1 as LGHDT and CDR2 as YNNKEL (reference sequence). The CDR3 region has the DNA TGTGCCAGCAGCCAAGGTGCGGGCCTAGCGAGAGTGGAGCAGTACTTC. Protein product: CASSQGAGLARVEQYF.

The chain employs TRBV7-2 and TRBJ2-3; TRBD2 matches 15 bases. V lost 4 bases and J lost 7; bases outside the gene matches: 9. The germline gives CDR1 SGHTA, CDR2 FQGNSA. There are 17 residues in the CDR3. DNA of the CDR3: TGTGCCAGCAGCTGGGGGACTAGCGGGGGGTCTCTTCATACGCAGTATTTT. This translates into CASSWGTSGGSLHTQYF.

Written as DNA, the CDR3 is TGTGCTAGTGGTTTGCCTCGGGACAGCTCTGGAAACACCATATATTTT. This sequence encodes CASGLPRDSSGNTIYF. The rearrangement joins TRBV12-5 to TRBJ1-3; TRBD1 matches at 7 bases. The CDR3 totals 16 residues. From germline, CDR1 is LGHNT and CDR2 FRNRAP. Trimming at V came to 2 bases and at J to 0 bases, leaving 4 bases not matched to a gene.

The V call is TRBV5-1, the J call TRBJ1-1, with D possibly matching TRBD1 (5 bases). CDR3 length equals 14 residues. Trimming took 0 bases from V and 4 from J, leaving 10 bases between them. The germline CDR1 and CDR2 sequences are SGHRS and YFSETQ. CDR3 region: CASSLDKGLTEAFF. DNA of the CDR3: TGCGCCAGCAGCTTGGACAAGGGGCTCACTGAAGCTTTCTTT.

Concerning this clonotype: A much larger clone is a single base away; this may be a read error. The chain is built from TRBV2 and TRBJ2-5; the D call may be TRBD1 or TRBD2 (5 bases each). The V and J ends lost 7 bases and 11 bases respectively, with 23 bases between them. Per germline, CDR1 SNHLY and CDR2 FYNNEI. There are 14 residues in the CDR3. The CDR3 region is CASTAGAGMNEQYF. CDR3 nucleotides: TGTGCCAGCACCGCCGGGGCAGGGATGAATGAGCAGTACTTC.

The chain couples TRBV20-1 to TRBJ1-4; maybe TRBD1 (5 bases). Germline CDR1 is DFQATT and CDR2 is SNEGSKA (reference sequence). V was cut by 0 bases and J by 6 bases, with 8 bases left in between. This CDR3 is built from 13 residues. The CDR3 region has the DNA TGCAGTGCTAGAGAGGACATAGATGAAAAACTGTTTTTT. Translating gives CSAREDIDEKLFF.

This clonotype appeared a single time. V and J are TRBV20-1 and TRBJ2-3; D may be TRBD1 (5 bases). The CDR3 totals 15 residues. Germline loops: CDR1 DFQATT, CDR2 SNEGSKA (reference sequence). The ends were cut back, 1 base at V and 5 bases at J, with 16 bases in the middle. The chain's CDR3 is CSARGPTACIDTQYF. CDR3 nucleotide sequence: TGCAGTGCTAGAGGACCGACAGCTTGCATAGATACGCAGTATTTT.

The J gene is TRBJ1-2, the V gene TRBV4-2; tentative D call: TRBD1 (5 bases). This CDR3 is 13 amino acids long. V lost 0 bases and J lost 7, with 9 bases in between. In germline, CDR1 is LGHNA, CDR2 YNFKEQ. As DNA, the CDR3 is TGTGCCAGCAGCCAAGACAGGGTGGGTGGCTACACCTTC. Its protein product is CASSQDRVGGYTF.

The chain uses TRBV3-1 and TRBJ1-1, with a possible D match to TRBD1 (5 bases). With 0 bases removed from V and 7 bases from J, the gap between germline ends came to 9 bases. Looked up from germline, CDR1 is LGHDT and CDR2 is YNNKEL (reference sequence). The CDR3 extends over 13 amino acids. In DNA form, the CDR3 reads TGTGCCAGCAGCCAAGATCGCGACAGTGAAGCTTTCTTT. Protein: CASSQDRDSEAFF.

J is TRBJ2-3 and V is TRBV7-3; TRBD2 is a possible D gene (5 bases). V lost 5 bases to trimming and J lost 1 base, with 10 bases between them. The CDR3 sequence is 14 residues long. Germline V CDR1 and CDR2: SGHTA, FQGTGA. DNA of the CDR3: TGTGCCAGCAGCCCGATAGCGCGCACAGATACGCAGTATTTT. This codes for CASSPIARTDTQYF.

Concerning this clonotype itself: A much larger clone differs by one base, so this may be a read error. The gene calls are TRBV14 and TRBJ1-1; 10 bases are shared with TRBD1. Germline V gene sequence: CDR1 SGHDN, CDR2 FVKESK. The CDR3 has 15 residues. V lost 4 bases and J lost 4; bases outside the gene matches: 6. CDR3 sequence reads: CASSRQGALGTEAFF. CDR3 nucleotide sequence: TGTGCCAGCAGCCGACAGGGGGCCCTTGGCACTGAAGCTTTCTTT.

This rearrangement joins TRBV9 to TRBJ2-7; TRBD2 might be the D (5 bases). Germline assignment: CDR1 SGDLS and CDR2 YYNGEE. Trimming took off 0 bases at V and 3 bases at J, with 13 bases between the two ends. This CDR3 spans 15 amino acids. CDR3 residues: CASSVDSGLRYEQYF. CDR3 DNA sequence: TGTGCCAGCAGCGTAGACAGCGGCCTCCGCTACGAGCAGTACTTC. Filled out from reference TRBV9 and TRBJ2-7, the complete variable domain reads DSGVTQTPKHLITATGQRVTLRCSPRSGDLSVYWYQQSLDQGLQFLIQYYNGEERAKGNILERFSAQQFPDLHSELNLSSLELGDSALYFCASSVDSGLRYEQYFGPGTRLTVT.

This sequence joins TRBV3-1 and TRBJ2-1, with 8 nucleotides matching TRBD2. After removal of 1 base from V and 15 bases from J, the junction contained 11 bases not matched to a gene. Germline values: CDR1 LGHDT, CDR2 YNNKEL (reference sequence). This CDR3 region has 14 residues. Here the CDR3 DNA reads TGTGCCAGCAGCCAAGGCGTCCGGGCGGGGGGCGGGTTCTTC. Translating gives CASSQGVRAGGGFF.

This rearrangement joins TRBV30 to TRBJ2-4; TRBD1 matches at 7 bases. Judging by the DNA end, TRBJ2-7 fits better; the J call may be wrong. Germline V gives CDR1 GTSNPN, CDR2 SVGIG (reference sequence). The CDR3 is made up of 11 amino acids. CDR3 amino acids: CAWNQGDEQYF. The CDR3, as DNA: TGTGCCTGGAACCAGGGGGACGAGCAGTACTTC.

The chain's CDR3 is CASSLDGLNYNEQYF. For the CDR3, the DNA is TGTGCCAGCAGCTTAGACGGGTTGAACTACAATGAGCAGTACTTC. J is TRBJ2-7 and V is TRBV7-2; no firm D call. With 1 base removed from V and 7 bases from J, the gap between germline ends came to 17 bases. There are 15 residues in the CDR3. Per the germline V gene, CDR1 is SGHTA and CDR2 is FQGNSA.

The CDR3 coding sequence is TGTGCCAGCAGCTGGCCCGGGACTAGCGGGAGCTCCTACAATGAGCAGTACTTC. Translation gives CASSWPGTSGSSYNEQYF. The chain links TRBV5-4 to TRBJ2-1; TRBD2 aligns across 14 bases. The DNA end is a closer match to TRBJ2-7, so the J assignment may be wrong. The germline V gene has CDR1 SGHNT and CDR2 YYREEE (reference sequence). CDR3 length: 18 amino acids.